A single sample is the source of the 15 T cell receptor beta chains below, sequenced in a study of T-cell reconstitution after alpha-beta-depleted transplantation in children. Library preparation (for TCRbeta) was performed with unique molecular identifiers. Each CDR3 protein is one row after TCRdb ran MiXCR on the PCR reads. This sample has about 200,000 distinct CDR3 sequences, with approximately 6.8% found just once. Specimen: PBMCs, collected before TCRalphabeta/CD19-depleted stem cell transplant. These receptor sequences come from a girl under three years old with combined immunodeficiency, due to receive a stem cell transplant.

This clonotype was counted at least ten times. V and J are TRBV29-1 and TRBJ1-1, with TRBD1 matching over 9 bases. The V and J ends lost 7 bases and 10 bases, in that order; junction bases with no gene match: 10. CDR1 SQVTM and CDR2 ANQGSEA come from the germline V gene. This CDR3 spans 12 amino acids. The CDR3 is CSAVGQGGGAFF. The CDR3 DNA is TGCAGCGCCGTGGGACAGGGAGGTGGAGCTTTCTTT.

Concerning this clonotype itself: This sequence may be a read error, since a much larger clone differs from it by one base. The chain employs TRBV20-1 and TRBJ2-3; possible D gene TRBD1, 5 bases. The CDR3 runs 15 residues. Germline V lookup: CDR1 DFQATT, CDR2 SNEGSKA (reference sequence). Between the trimmed V and J ends, which lost 3 bases and 2 bases, there was a span of 15 bases. The CDR3 sequence is CSARLPGPYTDTQYF. CDR3 nucleotides: TGCAGTGCTAGGTTGCCAGGGCCCTACACAGATACGCAGTATTTT.

V and J are TRBV7-9 and TRBJ2-2, with 7 bases aligning to TRBD2. Germline V gene data show CDR1 as SEHNR and CDR2 as FQNEAQ (reference sequence). After removal of 8 bases from V and 2 bases from J, the junction contained 8 bases not matched to a gene. The length of the CDR3 is 15 residues. The CDR3 DNA reads as TGTGCCAGCGACCCCCTGACTAGCAACACCGGGGAGCTGTTTTTT. It translates to CASDPLTSNTGELFF.

This clonotype was seen repeatedly, ten times or more. The CDR3 DNA reads as TGCGCCAGCAGCCGGGACAGGGGAGCAGATACGCAGTATTTT. This sequence encodes CASSRDRGADTQYF. The V and J genes are TRBV5-1 and TRBJ2-3, with 10 bases aligning to TRBD1. The length of the CDR3 is 14 residues. Germline V gene data show CDR1 as SGHRS and CDR2 as YFSETQ. V lost 4 bases to trimming and J lost 4 bases; unmatched junction nucleotides: 3.

The sample holds many counts of this clonotype. V gene TRBV28 combines with J gene TRBJ2-5; TRBD2 might be the D (6 bases). The V end lost 3 bases, the J end lost 2 bases, and 10 bases lay between the germline ends. Germline loops: CDR1 MDHEN, CDR2 SYDVKM. The CDR3 length is 14 residues. The CDR3 sequence is CASSLRGTQETQYF. Here the CDR3 DNA reads TGTGCCAGCAGTTTGCGGGGAACTCAAGAGACCCAGTACTTC.

The chain couples TRBV9 to TRBJ1-5; possibly TRBD1 for D (5 bases). Trimming shortened V by 3 bases and J by 9 bases, and 16 bases separated the two germline ends. Germline V CDR1 and CDR2: SGDLS, YYNGEE. This CDR3 spans 14 amino acids. This CDR3 is CASSGGATAGPQHF. The CDR3 DNA follows: TGTGCCAGCAGCGGAGGGGCGACGGCTGGGCCCCAGCATTTT.

The gene calls are TRBV7-2 and TRBJ2-2; D might be TRBD1 (6 bases). Germline loops: CDR1 SGHTA, CDR2 FQGNSA. Trimming took 6 bases from V and 6 from J, leaving 14 bases between them. The CDR3 runs 14 residues. The CDR3 region is CASRRTGLPGELFF. Written as DNA, the CDR3 is TGTGCCAGCAGGCGTACAGGGCTTCCCGGGGAGCTGTTTTTT.

The sample holds many counts of this clonotype. This CDR3 reads CASSYGFGETETQYF. As DNA, the CDR3 is TGTGCCAGCAGTTACGGATTTGGCGAAACGGAGACCCAGTACTTC. The chain is built from TRBV6-2 or TRBV6-3 and TRBJ2-5, with D unclear. Per the germline V gene, CDR1 is MNHEY and CDR2 is SVGEGT. The CDR3 sequence is 15 residues long. Trimming pared 2 bases from V and 5 bases from J, leaving 15 bases between.

At least ten counts were recorded for this clonotype. The chain recombines TRBV4-2 with TRBJ2-1; TRBD1 is a possible D gene (6 bases). Germline CDR1 LGHNA, CDR2 YNFKEQ. V was cut by 3 bases and J by 14 bases, with 26 bases left in between. This CDR3 has 16 residues. The CDR3 sequence is CASSHRSGTSLESEFF. CDR3 nucleotide sequence: TGTGCCAGCAGCCACCGTTCCGGGACATCCCTGGAGAGTGAGTTCTTC.

This clonotype was seen many times. The rearrangement joins TRBV7-9 to TRBJ1-1, with D unresolved. CDR3 length equals 12 residues. Trimming stripped 2 bases from V and 4 bases from J, with 5 bases between. CDR1 and CDR2 (germline): SEHNR, FQNEAQ (reference sequence). The CDR3: CASSLKGTEAFF. CDR3 coding DNA: TGTGCCAGCAGCTTAAAGGGCACTGAAGCTTTCTTT.

V and J are TRBV15 and TRBJ2-1; tentatively, D is TRBD2 (5 bases). Between the trimmed V and J ends, which lost 3 bases and 6 bases, there was a span of 15 bases. From germline, CDR1 is LNHNV and CDR2 YYDKDF (reference sequence). CDR3 length: 15 residues. The CDR3 bases are TGTGCCACCAGCAGGTTCAGCGGCACCCCCAATGAGCAGTTCTTC. It codes for CATSRFSGTPNEQFF.

In its sample, this clonotype was seen many times. V is TRBV28 and J is TRBJ1-2; D is perhaps TRBD1 (6 bases). The CDR3 covers 13 residues. V lost 4 bases, J lost 4 bases, and 10 bases lay in between. Germline loops: CDR1 MDHEN, CDR2 SYDVKM. CDR3 DNA: TGTGCCAGCAGTTGGGACAATCTCTATGGCTACACCTTC. Its protein product is CASSWDNLYGYTF.

About this clonotype itself: A single base separates this from a much larger clone, so it may be a read error. The CDR3 coding sequence is TGTGCCACCAGGTCTAGCATAGGCAATGAGCAGTTCTTC. The encoded protein is CATRSSIGNEQFF. V usage is TRBV9 and J usage is TRBJ2-1; tentatively, D is TRBD2 (5 bases). The germline gives CDR1 SGDLS, CDR2 YYNGEE. V lost 9 bases to trimming and J lost 6 bases, with 16 bases between them. The CDR3 totals 13 residues.

This clonotype was observed many times. Written as DNA, the CDR3 is TGCAGTGCTAGAGCCAGGACAGGGAACAATCAGCCCCAGCATTTT. The encoded protein is CSARARTGNNQPQHF. This chain joins TRBV20-1 and TRBJ1-5; TRBD1 matches at 8 bases. The CDR3 covers 15 residues. Germline CDR1 is DFQATT and CDR2 is SNEGSKA (reference sequence). The V gene end was trimmed by 1 base and the J gene end by 3 bases; junction bases not matched to a gene: 5.

This clonotype was detected ten times or more. J is TRBJ2-7 and V is TRBV7-2; possible D gene TRBD1, 6 bases. The CDR3 contains 15 residues. The V and J ends lost 1 base and 7 bases respectively, with 17 bases between them. Germline V gives CDR1 SGHTA, CDR2 FQGNSA. In nucleotides, the CDR3 is TGTGCCAGCAGCTTAGGGACAGACCTACCCAGGGAGCAGTACTTC. Residues: CASSLGTDLPREQYF. The full variable domain, in which reference TRBV7-2 and TRBJ2-7 provide the parts outside the CDR3, is GAGVSQSPSNKVTEKGKDVELRCDPISGHTALYWYRQSLGQGLEFLIYFQGNSAPDKSGLPSDRFSAERTGGSVSTLTIQRTQQEDSAVYLCASSLGTDLPREQYFGPGTRLTVT.